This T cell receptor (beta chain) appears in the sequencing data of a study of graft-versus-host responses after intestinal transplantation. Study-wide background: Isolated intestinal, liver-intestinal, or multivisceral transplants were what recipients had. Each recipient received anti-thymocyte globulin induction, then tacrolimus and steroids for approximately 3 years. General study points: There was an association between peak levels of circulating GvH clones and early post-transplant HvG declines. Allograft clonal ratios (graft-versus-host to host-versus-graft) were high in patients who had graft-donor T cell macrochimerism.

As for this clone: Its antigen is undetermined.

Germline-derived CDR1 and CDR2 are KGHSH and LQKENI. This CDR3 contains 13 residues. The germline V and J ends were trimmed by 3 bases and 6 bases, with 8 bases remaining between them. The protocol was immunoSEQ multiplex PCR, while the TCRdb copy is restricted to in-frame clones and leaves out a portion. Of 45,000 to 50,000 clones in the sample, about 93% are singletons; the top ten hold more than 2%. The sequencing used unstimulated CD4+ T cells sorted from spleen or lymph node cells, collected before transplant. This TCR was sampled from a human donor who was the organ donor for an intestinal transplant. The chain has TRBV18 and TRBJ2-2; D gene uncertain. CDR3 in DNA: TGTGCCAGCTCACCGGTAGTGTCCGGGGAGCTGTTTTTT. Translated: CASSPVVSGELFF.